Listed below are T cell receptor beta chains from one sample, sequenced in a study of blood T cells in healthy people across ages. TCRdb recomputed calls from the 5' RACE reads with MiXCR, one row per CDR3 protein. The table lists 550,000 to 600,000 distinct CDR3 sequences, approximately 30% of them singletons. The source material was blood. The receptor set was obtained from a woman in her sixties or seventies in good health. Each CDR3 is given with its conserved first and last residue. A D gene is named only where the DNA matches it firmly. Size tells how often a clone was seen (once, few, many) or the class of an expanded clone, and some rows leave it out.

J,V,size,D,DNA,CDR3
TRBJ1-3,TRBV28,-,TRBD1,TGTGCCAGCAGTTCAGGGGGACAGCATCTCTCTGGAAACACCATATATTTT,CASSSGGQHLSGNTIYF
TRBJ2-7,TRBV4-1,-,TRBD2,TGCGCCAGCAGCCGTCGGTCCGGGACTAGCGGCAGCTCCTACGAGCAGTACTTC,CASSRRSGTSGSSYEQYF
TRBJ2-1,TRBV7-9,-,TRBD2,TGTGCCAGCAGCTTATCACTAGCGGGGAATTACAATGAGCAGTTCTTC,CASSLSLAGNYNEQFF
TRBJ2-3,TRBV29-1,-,-,TGCAGCGTTGTTGGGGGGGATACGCAGTATTTT,CSVVGGDTQYF
TRBJ2-5,TRBV5-1,-,TRBD1,TGCGCCAGCAGCTGGGGGACAGGGGGCGCCCTCCAAAAGAGGACCCAGTACTTC,CASSWGTGGALQKRTQYF
TRBJ1-4,TRBV4-3,-,-,TGCGCCAGCAGCCAAGAATACAGCACTGGGAATGAAAAACTGTTTTTT,CASSQEYSTGNEKLFF
TRBJ2-7,TRBV7-9,-,-,TGTGCCAGCATCCAGATTTGGGGGTCTGAGCAGTACTTC,CASIQIWGSEQYF
TRBJ2-1,TRBV5-1,-,-,TGCGCCAGCAGCTTGGAGGCATCGGCTCCCGAGCAGTTCTTC,CASSLEASAPEQFF
TRBJ1-4,TRBV3-1,few,-,TGTGCCAGCAGCCGGGGACGGAATGAAAAACTGTTTTTT,CASSRGRNEKLFF
TRBJ2-5,TRBV29-1,-,-,TGCAGCGTTGCTCTTGGGACCGGGAAGGGAGAGACCCAGTACTTC,CSVALGTGKGETQYF
TRBJ2-5,TRBV4-3,few,-,TGCGCCAGCAGCCAAGCGGAATCGAGGAGGCAGCAAGAGACCCAGTACTTC,CASSQAESRRQQETQYF
TRBJ2-3,TRBV12-3/TRBV12-4,-,-,TGTGCCAGCATCAAATGGGACTCCGATACAGATACGCAGTATTTT,CASIKWDSDTDTQYF
TRBJ2-1,TRBV3-1,-,-,TGTGCCAGCAGCCCAGACTTCCAATACTCCTACAATGAGCAGTTCTTC,CASSPDFQYSYNEQFF
TRBJ2-7,TRBV11-1,-,-,TGTGCCAGCAGCTTAGTCGTGGGCGGACCCTACGAGCAGTACTTC,CASSLVVGGPYEQYF
TRBJ2-5,TRBV15,few,-,TGTGCCACCAGCAGAATATCAGAGACCCAGTACTTC,CATSRISETQYF
TRBJ1-1,TRBV7-2,-,TRBD1,TGTGCCAGCACCCGACAGGGTGGGAACCGTGAAGCTTTCTTT,CASTRQGGNREAFF
TRBJ2-2,TRBV6-1,few,-,TGTGCCAGCAGTGCCCAAGTTCCCGCGGCGGATAAAGCCGGGGAGCTGTTTTTT,CASSAQVPAADKAGELFF
TRBJ1-1,TRBV20-1,-,-,TGCAGTGCTAAGAGATCGGGGTCTATGAACACTGAAGCTTTCTTT,CSAKRSGSMNTEAFF
TRBJ2-1,TRBV18,-,-,TGTGCCAGCTCACCACAGGGGCCGGGGTCTTACAATGAGCAGTTCTTC,CASSPQGPGSYNEQFF
TRBJ2-1,TRBV18,-,-,TGTGCCAGCTCATCCCCCTCTTCTGGGCATGAGCAGTTCTTC,CASSSPSSGHEQFF
TRBJ2-7,TRBV7-2,many,TRBD1,TGTGCCAGCAGCTTAGCGTGGCAGGGGGCGGGAGAGCAGTACTTC,CASSLAWQGAGEQYF
TRBJ1-1,TRBV12-3/TRBV12-4,few,TRBD1,TGTGCCAGCACGAGGAGAAGGGGGCCAATGAACACTGAAGCTTTCTTT,CASTRRRGPMNTEAFF
TRBJ1-2,TRBV19,few,TRBD1,TGTGCCAGTTACTCCGGGACAGGGGACTACACCTTC,CASYSGTGDYTF
TRBJ2-3,TRBV6-1,-,TRBD2,TGTGCCAGCAGAGATTGGACTAGCGGGGCCACAGATACGCAGTATTTT,CASRDWTSGATDTQYF
TRBJ2-7,TRBV4-3,few,-,TGCGCCAGCAGCCAAGATTTTCGGGGTAGAGCAAACTTC,CASSQDFRGRANF
TRBJ2-1,TRBV29-1,-,-,TGCAGCGTTCTTAAGACAGTAGGTGAGCAGTTCTTC,CSVLKTVGEQFF
TRBJ1-5,TRBV10-3,-,-,TGTGCCATCTCTCCCGAACCCAATCAGCCCCAGCATTTT,CAISPEPNQPQHF
TRBJ2-5,TRBV4-3,few,-,TGCGCCAGCAGCCAAGGGGGGATGGGGGAGACCCAGTACTTC,CASSQGGMGETQYF
TRBJ2-5,TRBV29-1,-,-,TGCAGCGTTGGGCGGGCTGAAGAGACCCAGTACTTC,CSVGRAEETQYF
TRBJ2-1,TRBV5-4,few,-,TGTGCCAGCAGCTTGAAGCGAAGCTCCTACAATGAGCAGTTCTTC,CASSLKRSSYNEQFF
TRBJ2-7,TRBV27,many,-,TGTGCCAGCAGTTTGGTCCCGTGGCACGAGCAGTACTTC,CASSLVPWHEQYF
TRBJ2-3,TRBV2,-,-,TGTGCCAGCAAAGGACGGTTTAGCACAGATACGCAGTATTTT,CASKGRFSTDTQYF
TRBJ2-2,TRBV3-1,-,-,TGTGCCAGCAGTCCACTAGGTTACGGGGAGCTGTTTTTT,CASSPLGYGELFF
TRBJ2-4,TRBV28,many,-,TGTGCCAGCAGTCCTACGGACTGGAAAAACATTCAGTACTTC,CASSPTDWKNIQYF
TRBJ2-1,TRBV9,few,-,TGTGCCAGCAGCGTAGTCGCTAGCCCGGTGAATGAGCAGTTCTTC,CASSVVASPVNEQFF
TRBJ2-5,TRBV30,-,-,TGTGCCTGGAGTTTGGGACTAGAGACCCAGTACTTC,CAWSLGLETQYF
TRBJ1-1,TRBV5-1,few,-,TGCGCCAGCAGCTTGGAGCGGAGGACGGGCACTGAAGCTTTCTTT,CASSLERRTGTEAFF
TRBJ2-3,TRBV7-9,-,-,TGTGCCAGAGGTTCGGAGGGCGACACAGATACGCAGTATTTT,CARGSEGDTDTQYF
TRBJ2-7,TRBV10-3,few,-,TGTGCCATCAGTGAGTTAGCTGCCTACGAGCAGTACTTC,CAISELAAYEQYF